The following is a T cell receptor (beta chain) sequence with its context. The entry originates in a study of shared clonotypes between healthy human individuals. The method was immunoSEQ multiplex PCR; TCRdb's version includes in-frame clones alone and lacks a portion of them. The sample shows around 2.5 million clones, 90% to 95% of them seen only once. The CDR3 totals 14 residues. Germline values: CDR1 SGHDT, CDR2 YYEEEE. Trimming shortened V by 5 bases and J by 8 bases, and 19 bases separated the two germline ends. The sample consisted of naive CD4+ T cells from PBMCs. Subset defined: CD45RA+ positively selected. The chain uses TRBV5-6 and TRBJ1-2, with a tentative D call TRBD1 (6 bases). This receptor was identified in a man aged 18 to 29 in good health. Some clones in this sample may be carry-over from other donors' samples. The CDR3 coding sequence is TGTGCCAGCAGTGTTTGGGACCGAGGGGGAGGCTACACCTTC. Translation gives CASSVWDRGGGYTF.